Described below is a single T cell receptor (beta chain) sequence and its context. Antigen unknown. The CDR3 is 14 residues long. In germline, CDR1 is MNHEY, CDR2 SMNVEV (reference sequence). J gave up 11 bases and V 6 bases, and 13 bases lay outside the gene matches. Vbeta (60) and Jbeta (13) primers were used in the PCR. Here immunoSEQ multiplex PCR was the method, and the copy in TCRdb shows in-frame clones only, minus some. This table holds 150,000 or so clones, roughly three quarters found once. The data were obtained in a study of cytomegalovirus exposure and HLA in healthy donors. General observations from the study: Beyond CMV serostatus, there was no information to go on about immune exposure. The number of N-insertions in an Asian-associated ancestry cluster was reportedly below the 666-donor mean in a later analysis.

The TCR sequence derives from a man aged 40-55 years in good health and CMV-seropositive. Specimen: PBMCs. This chain connects TRBV27 to TRBJ1-1; 9 bases are shared with TRBD1. This chain's CDR3 is CASSHSPGQGLAFF. The CDR3 coding sequence is TGTGCCAGCAGCCATTCCCCGGGACAGGGTCTTGCTTTCTTT.